The sequence of this TCR beta chain was determined in a study of PD-1 blockade in classical Hodgkin lymphoma (dated by TCRdb to 2020 to 2022). Notes on the research overall: Nivolumab dosing was 3 mg/kg intravenously every 2 weeks, continuing until either disease progression or unacceptable toxicity. The study used CyTOF and TCR beta sequencing to define a peripheral blood immune signature of response to PD-1 blockade in classical Hodgkin lymphoma. What the work shows at the level of the full study, not this receptor alone: The study covered only a single clinical trial cohort, and the causes of the repertoire differences, possibly disease activity or prior therapy, were still not defined. Newly diagnosed patients were reported to have lower baseline TCR diversity than healthy donors, and relapsed/refractory patients were reported to have lower baseline TCR diversity still. Patients starting nivolumab less than 1 year after ASCT had lower diversity and were excluded from later analyses to avoid confounding by immune reconstitution. By C4D1, a significant rise was seen in CD4+ TCR diversity but not in CD8+ TCR diversity (p=0.0027 vs p=0.16), and the rise was most apparent among complete responders (p=0.02). Among trial patients, those achieving complete response had baseline diversity similar to that of newly diagnosed patients, while diversity was significantly lower in partial responders and progressors.

The Qiagen DNeasy kit was used to extract genomic DNA both from unsorted PBMCs and from the negatively selected CD4+ and CD8+ fractions. Using primers that anneal to V and J segments, immunoSEQ multiplex PCR amplified the TCR beta CDR3 regions. A synthetic immune receptor repertoire was used to minimize amplification bias, and any residual bias was removed computationally once sequencing was done. The authors' analysis ran thus. Repertoire diversity was quantified as the Shannon entropy index using custom Python scripts. Unsorted, CD4+ and CD8+ repertoires were analyzed separately, except for combined analyses in which CD4+ and CD8+ sequences were merged in silico. Clonal expansion was defined as a frequency increase of at least 2-fold after treatment compared with C1D1, and clones undetected at baseline were assigned a pseudocount of 0.5. Clones with 0 or 1 copy at C1D1 were defined as singleton clones, while clones with 2 or more copies were defined as non-singleton clones. By matching protein sequences in sorted samples from the same patient, clones expanded in unsorted samples were annotated as CD4+, CD8+ or unknown. Wilcoxon tests on paired samples were used to test changes in diversity from C1D1 to C4D1. TCRdb took this table from immuneACCESS and kept in-frame rearrangements with V and J called. Such tables lack part of the clones; where checked against another copy, unresolved V genes explain under half of the gap, and the rest is unexplained. V and J calls and clone size are given by that table; D and trimming were obtained from the DNA. The sample profile shows 9,900 or so clones; roughly 76% of them were found once. The ten largest account for around 23% of the sample.

This clone was counted a few times. The antigen this receptor binds is unknown. Per-nucleotide qualities are absent, and no much larger clonotype sits a single base away. Unmatched junction bases come to 8, with V trimmed by 6 bases and J by 4 bases. The CDR3 starts with the cysteine, ends with the phenylalanine, and has 15 residues. CDR3 DNA is the only sequence kept; it has 45 bases, read in frame from the first base. The germline V gene sets CDR1 to MNHEY and CDR2 to SVGAGI. The time point label corresponds to: cycle 1 day 1 (C1D1), immediately before nivolumab initiation. Every trial patient had relapsed after autologous stem cell transplantation, and cohorts A, B and C differed in prior brentuximab vedotin exposure. The trial cohort comprised some 60 patients with relapsed/refractory classical Hodgkin lymphoma whose best overall responses were complete response, partial response or progressive disease. Single-agent nivolumab was administered to trial patients in the multi-cohort phase II CheckMate 205 trial. An independent review committee assessed best overall response by applying the 2007 International Working Group response criteria. Trial PBMCs were collected just before the start of nivolumab (C1D1) and during therapy at cycle 2 day 1 and cycle 4 day 1. Peripheral blood was collected in 8 mL Vacutainer Cell Preparation Tubes, from which PBMCs were isolated by centrifugation and then cryopreserved.

Sequencing was performed on peripheral blood mononuclear cells (PBMCs), taken at baseline. This TCR was recovered from a human donor with classical Hodgkin lymphoma. The chain joins TRBV6-5 to TRBJ2-2, with 7 bases in between that match TRBD1. The CDR3 loop reads CASSPGTDITGELFF. The DNA sequence is as follows: TGTGCCAGCAGCCCCGGGACAGACATCACCGGGGAGCTGTTTTTT.